This TCR beta chain was documented in a study of blood T cell repertoires in COVID-19. Study background: The United States, Italy and Spain provided the acute and convalescent COVID-19 samples.

Only one count was recorded for this clone. Two negative PCRs, clearance, or symptom resolution characterized the recovered Cohort 3 donors. Germline V CDR1 and CDR2: MNHNS, SASEGT. V was pared by 2 bases and J by 0 bases, with 17 bases between. The CDR3 has 18 amino acids. The repertoire was sequenced with immunoSEQ multiplex PCR; TCRdb's copy has only in-frame clones and lacks some. The table has 250,000 to 300,000 clones, approximately 92% seen once; the top ten hold 1% to 1.3%. The J gene is TRBJ1-3, the V gene TRBV6-1, with TRBD1 as a possible D gene (6 bases). The receptor was isolated from a woman aged 25 to 39 who had recovered from COVID-19. Sequenced input: PBMCs or T cells enriched from blood (not recorded which). The CDR3 DNA reads as TGTGCCAGCAGTGAAAGGAGGGGAGGGGGTAGCTCTGGAAACACCATATATTTT. Its translation is CASSERRGGGSSGNTIYF.